This T cell receptor beta chain appears in the sequencing data of a study of T cell responses to AZD1222 COVID-19 vaccine. Measured with immunoSEQ multiplex PCR; TCRdb has only the in-frame clones, and not every one. This table holds some 99,000 clones, approximately 91% found once. The study, taken as a whole, reports: Reports indicate that nearly half of spike-specific TCRs are directed at unmutated variant regions.

This clone was found many times. Its antigen is unidentified. This TCR came from an adult in good health. The specimen comprised peripheral blood, sampled on day 0 of AZD1222 vaccination.

Here the CDR3 DNA reads TGTGCCAGCAGGCACCGGGACAGGGCACAGAATACGCAGTATTTT. It translates to CASRHRDRAQNTQYF. The chain recombines TRBV7-2 with TRBJ2-3, with TRBD1 identical over 9 bases. Losses at the gene ends were 6 bases for V and 7 bases for J; bases not matched to a gene: 11. Germline-derived CDR1 and CDR2 are SGHTA and FQGNSA. The CDR3 extends over 15 amino acids.